The 21 T cell receptor beta chains listed next were all sequenced from one sample in a study of CD8 T cells in Susac syndrome. Reverse transcription of about 0.5 to 1 ug RNA used random hexamers. Using its own MiXCR run on the immunoSEQ multiplex PCR reads, TCRdb lists one record per CDR3 protein. Here the sample spans 300,000 or so distinct CDR3 sequences, roughly nine tenths being singletons. The sample was CD4+ T cells from PBMCs. Source of these receptors: a human donor with multiple sclerosis.

Notes on this clonotype: One end of the junction does not line up with germline, which may come from a read error. The chain combines TRBV10-3 with TRBJ2-1, with 8 bases matching TRBD1. CDR3 size: 14 residues. CDR1 is ENHRY and CDR2 is SYGVKD in the germline V gene. In DNA form, the CDR3 reads TGTGCCATCTCGCCCGGGACAGGTTACAGTGAGCAGTTCTTC. Encoded protein: CAISPGTGYSEQFF.

V is TRBV7-3 and J is TRBJ2-1, with D maybe TRBD2 (5 bases). V lost 4 bases and J 4 bases, leaving 14 bases between the germline ends. Germline CDR1 reads SGHTA; CDR2 reads FQGTGA. This CDR3 is built from 15 residues. The CDR3 DNA follows: TGTGCCAGCAGCTCTGGAGGCTCCCGGTACAATGAGCAGTTCTTC. This translates into CASSSGGSRYNEQFF.

This clonotype was found once. This sequence joins TRBV29-1 and TRBJ2-1; D may be TRBD1 (6 bases). Germline values: CDR1 SQVTM, CDR2 ANQGSEA. Trimming left V 6 bases short and J 6 bases short, with 9 bases between. The CDR3 has 11 amino acids. The CDR3 spells CSVNRVNEQFF. CDR3 sequence (DNA): TGCAGCGTCAACAGGGTCAATGAGCAGTTCTTC.

This chain joins TRBV19 and TRBJ2-4; D gene uncertain. This CDR3 is 13 amino acids long. V was shortened by 7 bases and J by 3 bases, with 10 bases between the two germline ends. Germline V gene sequence: CDR1 LNHDA, CDR2 SQIVND (reference sequence). CDR3 DNA: TGTGCCAGTAAAGGCAATGGCAAAAACATTCAGTACTTC. This codes for CASKGNGKNIQYF.

Details on this clonotype: No DNA is shown, since the ends of the CDR3 on it are uncertain; the CDR3 is the one TCRdb lists. This chain links TRBV23-1 with TRBJ2-2; the table calls TRBD1, which could not be checked here. TRBV23-1 qualifies as an ORF whose function is uncertain. The CDR3 extends over 15 residues, inclusive of both ends. CDR3 loop: CASSPPPAPVRSCFF.

The chain uses TRBV7-2 and TRBJ1-1; possibly TRBD1 for D (6 bases). Trimming took off 2 bases at V and 5 bases at J, with 12 bases between the two ends. CDR1 SGHTA and CDR2 FQGNSA come from the germline V gene. This CDR3 is built from 14 residues. The CDR3 nucleotides are TGTGCCAGCAGCTTATCCCCAGGGGTAACTGAAGCTTTCTTT. Protein sequence: CASSLSPGVTEAFF.

J is TRBJ2-2 and V is TRBV20-1; 11 bases are shared with TRBD2. In germline, CDR1 is DFQATT, CDR2 SNEGSKA (reference sequence). CDR3 size: 17 residues. The V gene end was trimmed by 5 bases and the J gene end by 6 bases; junction bases not matched to a gene: 14. The CDR3 DNA reads as TGCAGTGCTGCACCGGGACTAGCGGAACTGGCGCCCGGGGAGCTGTTTTTT. Translated, it gives CSAAPGLAELAPGELFF.

This clonotype occurred once. The chain uses TRBV28 and TRBJ2-3, with TRBD1 matching over 8 bases. V lost 6 bases to trimming and J lost 0 bases; unmatched junction nucleotides: 8. The CDR3 totals 16 residues. In germline, CDR1 is MDHEN, CDR2 SYDVKM. The CDR3 region is CASSFTGQASTDTQYF. CDR3 bases: TGTGCCAGCAGCTTTACGGGACAGGCAAGCACAGATACGCAGTATTTT.

The chain couples TRBV29-1 to TRBJ1-1; 7 bases are a match to TRBD1. Losses at the gene ends were 0 bases for V and 5 bases for J; bases not matched to a gene: 0. The CDR3 spans 12 residues. Germline CDR1 and CDR2: SQVTM and ANQGSEA. CDR3 loop: CSVEDRGTEAFF. The CDR3 bases are TGCAGCGTTGAAGACAGGGGGACTGAAGCTTTCTTT.

V and J are TRBV20-1 and TRBJ1-2, with 9 bases fitting TRBD1. Germline V gives CDR1 DFQATT, CDR2 SNEGSKA (reference sequence). Germline trimming cut 3 bases from V and 4 bases from J; bases unmatched to any gene: 12. The CDR3 is made up of 16 amino acids. The CDR3 reads CSARATGTGWLYGYTF. The CDR3 DNA sequence: TGCAGTGCTAGGGCGACCGGGACAGGGTGGCTCTATGGCTACACCTTC.

This clonotype was recorded only once. The chain links TRBV20-1 to TRBJ2-1; D assignment may be TRBD1 or TRBD2 (7 bases each). CDR3 size: 15 residues. Germline-derived CDR1 and CDR2 are DFQATT and SNEGSKA (reference sequence). Trimming removed 5 bases from V and 6 bases from J, with 20 bases in between. The CDR3 loop is CSAAGGASGFNEQFF. The CDR3 DNA is TGCAGTGCTGCAGGGGGGGCTAGCGGTTTCAATGAGCAGTTCTTC.

The table lists this clonotype with a few counts. J is TRBJ2-7 and V is TRBV6-6; 8 nucleotides align to TRBD1. This CDR3 spans 12 amino acids. J lost 5 bases, V lost 7 bases, and 4 bases had no gene match. Germline assignment: CDR1 MNHNY and CDR2 SVGAGI (reference sequence). CDR3 region: CASIAGGNEQYF. CDR3 nucleotide sequence: TGTGCCAGCATCGCAGGGGGCAACGAGCAGTACTTC.

The rearrangement links TRBV4-1 to TRBJ2-2, with 9 nucleotides matching TRBD2. Germline values: CDR1 MGHRA, CDR2 YSYEKL. This CDR3 has 17 residues. V lost 7 bases, J lost 6 bases, and 15 bases stayed unmatched. CDR3 bases: TGCGCCAGCACGCCGGGACTAGCTCTGCGCAGGGCCGGGGAGCTGTTTTTT. It is translated as CASTPGLALRRAGELFF.

This chain uses TRBV5-1 with TRBJ2-5, with D perhaps matching TRBD1 (5 bases). This CDR3 comprises 15 residues. Trimming took off 3 bases at V and 4 bases at J, with 16 bases between the two ends. The germline V gene has CDR1 SGHRS and CDR2 YFSETQ. CDR3 nucleotides: TGCGCCAGCAGCTCCCTAGTAGGGGATGTAGAGACCCAGTACTTC. Protein: CASSSLVGDVETQYF.

This chain connects TRBV15 to TRBJ2-7, with TRBD1 identical over 7 bases. The J segment lost 5 bases and the V segment lost 3 bases, leaving 7 bases of the junction unmatched. CDR3 length: 14 amino acids. CDR1 and CDR2 from the germline V gene are LNHNV and YYDKDF (reference sequence). In DNA form, the CDR3 reads TGTGCCACCAGCAGGAGACAGGGTGGAGACGAGCAGTACTTC. Encoded protein: CATSRRQGGDEQYF.

This chain links TRBV30 with TRBJ1-2; possibly TRBD1 for D (6 bases). Trimming removed 6 bases at V and 3 bases at J, with 14 bases between. Looked up from germline, CDR1 is GTSNPN and CDR2 is SVGIG (reference sequence). The CDR3 has 13 amino acids. The CDR3 loop reads CACATGADYGYTF. CDR3 DNA sequence: TGTGCCTGTGCGACAGGCGCGGACTATGGCTACACCTTC.

V usage is TRBV5-1 and J usage is TRBJ1-4; 7 bases fit TRBD1. The ends lost 4 bases at V and 0 bases at J; junction bases unmatched: 15. The CDR3 is made up of 19 amino acids. The germline V gene has CDR1 SGHRS and CDR2 YFSETQ. Here the CDR3 reads CASSLDLRTGGSTNEKLFF. DNA for the CDR3: TGCGCCAGCAGCCTAGACCTAAGGACAGGTGGATCAACTAATGAAAAACTGTTTTTT. Variable domain in full (rest from reference TRBV5-1 and TRBJ1-4): KAGVTQTPRYLIKTRGQQVTLSCSPISGHRSVSWYQQTPGQGLQFLFEYFSETQRNKGNFPGRFSGRQFSNSRSEMNVSTLELGDSALYLCASSLDLRTGGSTNEKLFFGSGTQLSVL.

The J gene is TRBJ2-3, the V gene TRBV20-1; 8 bases are a match to TRBD1. The CDR3 totals 16 residues. Germline V gene sequence: CDR1 DFQATT, CDR2 SNEGSKA (reference sequence). V shed 2 bases, J shed 6 bases, and the junction held 13 bases outside the gene matches. Here the CDR3 DNA reads TGCAGTGCTAGAATCGACAGGGGACCGTTTTCCGATACGCAGTATTTT. It translates to CSARIDRGPFSDTQYF.

This clonotype was observed once. This sequence joins TRBV6-5 and TRBJ2-5; 11 positions agree with TRBD2. The CDR3 sequence is 15 residues long. Losses at the gene ends were 5 bases for V and 3 bases for J; bases not matched to a gene: 5. Germline V lookup: CDR1 MNHEY, CDR2 SVGAGI. CDR3 region: CASSGLGLAEETQYF. The DNA of the CDR3 is TGTGCCAGCAGTGGCCTGGGACTAGCGGAAGAGACCCAGTACTTC.

V gene TRBV2 combines with J gene TRBJ2-2; 8 bases fit TRBD1. This CDR3 is built from 14 residues. Germline lookup yields CDR1 SNHLY and CDR2 FYNNEI. The trim removed 4 bases at V and 6 bases at J, leaving 4 bases unmatched. The CDR3 protein is CASSAQGAPGELFF. The DNA of the CDR3 is TGTGCCAGCAGTGCGCAGGGGGCGCCCGGGGAGCTGTTTTTT.

In DNA form, the CDR3 reads TGTGCCAGCAGTTTATCCGGGAGATACTACGAGCAGTACTTC. As protein: CASSLSGRYYEQYF. The V call is TRBV27, the J call TRBJ2-7; tentatively, D is TRBD2 (6 bases). Trimming left V 0 bases short and J 3 bases short, with 9 bases between. This CDR3 has 14 residues. Germline values: CDR1 MNHEY, CDR2 SMNVEV (reference sequence).